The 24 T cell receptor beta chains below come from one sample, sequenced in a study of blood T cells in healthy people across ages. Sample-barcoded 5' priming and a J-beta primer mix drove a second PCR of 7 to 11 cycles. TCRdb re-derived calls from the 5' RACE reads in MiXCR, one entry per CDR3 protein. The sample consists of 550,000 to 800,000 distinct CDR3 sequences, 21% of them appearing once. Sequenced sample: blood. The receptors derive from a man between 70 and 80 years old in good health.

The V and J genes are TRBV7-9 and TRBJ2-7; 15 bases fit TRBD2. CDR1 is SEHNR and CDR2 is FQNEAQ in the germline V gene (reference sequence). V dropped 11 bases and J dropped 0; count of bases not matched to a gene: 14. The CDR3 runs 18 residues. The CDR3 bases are TGTGCCGACAGCTTAGTTGGGACTAGCGGGAGGAGCTCCTACGAGCAGTACTTC. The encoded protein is CADSLVGTSGRSSYEQYF.

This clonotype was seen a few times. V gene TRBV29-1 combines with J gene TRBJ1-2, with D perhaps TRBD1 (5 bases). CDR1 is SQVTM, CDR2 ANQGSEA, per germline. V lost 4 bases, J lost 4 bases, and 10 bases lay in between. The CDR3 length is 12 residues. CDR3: CSVAVGGYGYTF. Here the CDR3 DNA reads TGCAGCGTTGCCGTTGGGGGCTATGGCTACACCTTC.

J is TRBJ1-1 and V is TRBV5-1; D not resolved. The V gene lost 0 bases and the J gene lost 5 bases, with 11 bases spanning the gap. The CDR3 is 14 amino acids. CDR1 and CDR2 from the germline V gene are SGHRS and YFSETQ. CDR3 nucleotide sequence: TGCGCCAGCAGCTTGGAAGGCCGCGGGACTGAAGCTTTCTTT. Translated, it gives CASSLEGRGTEAFF.

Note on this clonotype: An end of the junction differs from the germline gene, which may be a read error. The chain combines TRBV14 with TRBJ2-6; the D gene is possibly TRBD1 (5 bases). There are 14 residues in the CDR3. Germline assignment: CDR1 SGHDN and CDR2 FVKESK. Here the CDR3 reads CASSPAGNANVPTF. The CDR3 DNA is TGTGCCAGCAGTCCCGCAGGGAATGCCAACGTCCCGACTTTC.

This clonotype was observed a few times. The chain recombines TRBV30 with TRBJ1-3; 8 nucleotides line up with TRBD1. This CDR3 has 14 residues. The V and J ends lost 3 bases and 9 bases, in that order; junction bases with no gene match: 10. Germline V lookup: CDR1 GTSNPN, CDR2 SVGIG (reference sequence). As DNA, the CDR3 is TGTGCCTGGAGGACCAGGGGGCCAGTTGGCACCATATATTTT. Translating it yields CAWRTRGPVGTIYF.

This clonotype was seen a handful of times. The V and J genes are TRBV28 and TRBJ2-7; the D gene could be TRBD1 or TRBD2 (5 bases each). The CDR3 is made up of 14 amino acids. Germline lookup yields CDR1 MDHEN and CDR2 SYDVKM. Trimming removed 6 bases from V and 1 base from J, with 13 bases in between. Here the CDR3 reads CASRRGGHSYEQYF. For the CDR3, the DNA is TGTGCCAGCAGAAGGGGCGGGCATTCCTACGAGCAGTACTTC.

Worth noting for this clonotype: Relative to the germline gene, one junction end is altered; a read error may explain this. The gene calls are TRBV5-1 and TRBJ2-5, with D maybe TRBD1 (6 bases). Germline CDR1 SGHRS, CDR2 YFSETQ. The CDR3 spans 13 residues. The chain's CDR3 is CVSSITGKETQYF. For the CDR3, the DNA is TGCGTCAGCAGCATAACAGGGAAAGAGACCCAGTACTTC.

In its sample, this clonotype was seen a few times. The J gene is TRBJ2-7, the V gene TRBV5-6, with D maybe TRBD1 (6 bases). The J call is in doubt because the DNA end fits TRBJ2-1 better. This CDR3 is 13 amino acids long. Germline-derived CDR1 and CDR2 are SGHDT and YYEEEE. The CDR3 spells CASSLNRVGEQFF. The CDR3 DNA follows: TGTGCCAGCAGCTTGAACAGGGTGGGTGAGCAGTTCTTC.

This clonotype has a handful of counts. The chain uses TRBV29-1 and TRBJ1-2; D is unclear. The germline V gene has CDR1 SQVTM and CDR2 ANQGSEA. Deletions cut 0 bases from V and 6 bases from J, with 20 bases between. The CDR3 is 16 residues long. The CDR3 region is CSVEDPPSQSANGYTF. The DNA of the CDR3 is TGCAGCGTTGAAGATCCACCGAGTCAGTCTGCGAATGGCTACACCTTC.

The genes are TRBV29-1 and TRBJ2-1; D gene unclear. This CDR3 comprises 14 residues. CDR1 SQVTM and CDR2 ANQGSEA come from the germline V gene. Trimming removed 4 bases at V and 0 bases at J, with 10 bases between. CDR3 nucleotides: TGCAGCGTTGTAACTCAAAGCTCCTACAATGAGCAGTTCTTC. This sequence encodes CSVVTQSSYNEQFF.

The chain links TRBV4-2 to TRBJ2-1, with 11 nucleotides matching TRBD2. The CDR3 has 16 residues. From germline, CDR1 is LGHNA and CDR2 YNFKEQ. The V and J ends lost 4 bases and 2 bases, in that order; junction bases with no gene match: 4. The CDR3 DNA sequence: TGTGCCAGCAGCCTAGCGGGAGGGGGAACCTACAATGAGCAGTTCTTC. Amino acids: CASSLAGGGTYNEQFF.

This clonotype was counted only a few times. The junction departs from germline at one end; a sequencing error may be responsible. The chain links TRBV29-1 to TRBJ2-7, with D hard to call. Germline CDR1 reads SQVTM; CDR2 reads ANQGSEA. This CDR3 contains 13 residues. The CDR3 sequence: CSAEVFSIHEQYF. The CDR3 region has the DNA TGCAGCGCTGAAGTGTTCAGCATCCACGAGCAGTACTTC.

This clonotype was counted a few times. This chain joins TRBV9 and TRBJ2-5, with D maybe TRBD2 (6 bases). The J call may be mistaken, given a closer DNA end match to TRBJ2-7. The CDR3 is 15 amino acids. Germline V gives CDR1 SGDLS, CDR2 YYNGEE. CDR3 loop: CASSVEGGPTYEQYF. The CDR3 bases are TGTGCCAGCAGCGTAGAAGGAGGGCCGACCTACGAGCAGTACTTC.

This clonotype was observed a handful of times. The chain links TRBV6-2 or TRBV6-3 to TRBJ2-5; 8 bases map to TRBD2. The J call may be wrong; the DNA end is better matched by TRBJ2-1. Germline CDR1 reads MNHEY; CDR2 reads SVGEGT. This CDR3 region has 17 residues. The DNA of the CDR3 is TGTGCCAGCAGTTATCTCCTAGCGGGCCTACCAAACAATGAGCAGTTCTTC. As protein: CASSYLLAGLPNNEQFF.

The CDR3 DNA follows: TGTGCCAGCAGTTGGAGGGGCACTGAAGCTTTCTTT. Its translation: CASSWRGTEAFF. The chain has TRBV7-9 and TRBJ1-1; TRBD1 might be the D (5 bases). The ends were cut back, 6 bases at V and 4 bases at J, with 9 bases in the middle. The CDR3 totals 12 residues. From germline, CDR1 is SEHNR and CDR2 FQNEAQ (reference sequence). Combining the CDR3 with reference TRBV7-9 and TRBJ1-1 gives the whole variable domain DTGVSQNPRHKITKRGQNVTFRCDPISEHNRLYWYRQTLGQGPEFLTYFQNEAQLEKSRLLSDRFSAERPKGSFSTLEIQRTEQGDSAMYLCASSWRGTEAFFGQGTRLTVV.

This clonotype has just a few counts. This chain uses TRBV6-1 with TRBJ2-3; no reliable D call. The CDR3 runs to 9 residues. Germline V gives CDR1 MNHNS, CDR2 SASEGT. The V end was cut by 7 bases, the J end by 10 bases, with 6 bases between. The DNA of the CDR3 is TGTGCCAGCAACCTCCCGCAGTATTTT. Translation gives CASNLPQYF.

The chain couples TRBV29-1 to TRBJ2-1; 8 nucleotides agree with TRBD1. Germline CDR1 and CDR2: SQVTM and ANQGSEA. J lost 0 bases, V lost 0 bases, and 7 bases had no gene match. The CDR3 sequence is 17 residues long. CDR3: CSVEETGQASSYNEQFF. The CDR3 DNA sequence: TGCAGCGTTGAAGAGACGGGACAGGCCTCCTCCTACAATGAGCAGTTCTTC.

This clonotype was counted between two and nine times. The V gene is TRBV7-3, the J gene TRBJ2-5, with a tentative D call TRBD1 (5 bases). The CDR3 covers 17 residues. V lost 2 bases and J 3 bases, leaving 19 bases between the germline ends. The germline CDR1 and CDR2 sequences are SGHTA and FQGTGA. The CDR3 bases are TGTGCCAGCAGCTTAGGGGCGTTTCGAGCAGGAAAAGAGACCCAGTACTTC. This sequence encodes CASSLGAFRAGKETQYF.

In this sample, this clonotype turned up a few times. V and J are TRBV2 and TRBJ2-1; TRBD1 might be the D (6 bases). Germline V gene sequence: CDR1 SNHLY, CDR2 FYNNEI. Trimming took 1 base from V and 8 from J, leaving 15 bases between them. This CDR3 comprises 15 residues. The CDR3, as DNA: TGTGCCAGCAGTGAAGGGTCAAACCCAGGGGATGAGCAGTTCTTC. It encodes CASSEGSNPGDEQFF.

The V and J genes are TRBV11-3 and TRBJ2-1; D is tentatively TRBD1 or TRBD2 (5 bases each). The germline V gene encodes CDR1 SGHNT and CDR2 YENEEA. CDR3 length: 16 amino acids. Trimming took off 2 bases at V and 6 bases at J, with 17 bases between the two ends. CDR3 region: CASSLIFQGRGNEQFF. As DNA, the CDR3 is TGTGCCAGCAGCTTAATCTTCCAGGGACGGGGCAATGAGCAGTTCTTC.

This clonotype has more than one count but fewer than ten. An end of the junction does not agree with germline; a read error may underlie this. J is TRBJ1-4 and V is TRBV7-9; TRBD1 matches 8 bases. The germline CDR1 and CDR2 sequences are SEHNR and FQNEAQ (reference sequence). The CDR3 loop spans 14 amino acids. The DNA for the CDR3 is TGTGCCTGCAGCCGAGGACAGGGCGCGGAAAAACTGTTTTTT. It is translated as CACSRGQGAEKLFF.

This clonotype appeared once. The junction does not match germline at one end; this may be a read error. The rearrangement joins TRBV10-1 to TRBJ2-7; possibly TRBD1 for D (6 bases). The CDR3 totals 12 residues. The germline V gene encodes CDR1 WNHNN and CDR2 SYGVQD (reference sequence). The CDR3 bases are TGCGCCAGCAGTGAGAACGGACAGCTGTGGCACTTC. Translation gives CASSENGQLWHF.

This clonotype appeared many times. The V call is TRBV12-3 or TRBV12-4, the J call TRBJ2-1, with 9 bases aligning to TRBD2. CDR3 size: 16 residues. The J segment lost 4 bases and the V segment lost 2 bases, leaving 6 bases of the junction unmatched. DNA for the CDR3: TGTGCCAGCAGTTTAAACGCGGGAGGGGGATACAATGAGCAGTTCTTC. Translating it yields CASSLNAGGGYNEQFF.

The CDR3 sequence: CASSSNLLDEKLFF. The CDR3 bases are TGTGCCAGCAGCTCAAATCTTTTAGATGAAAAACTGTTTTTT. The chain carries TRBV11-2 and TRBJ1-4; D is ambiguous. The CDR3 sequence is 14 residues long. Deletions cut 4 bases from V and 6 bases from J, with 12 bases between. Per the germline V gene, CDR1 is SGHAT and CDR2 is FQNNGV. Full variable domain (outside the CDR3, taken from reference TRBV11-2 and TRBJ1-4): EAGVAQSPRYKIIEKRQSVAFWCNPISGHATLYWYQQILGQGPKLLIQFQNNGVVDDSQLPKDRFSAERLKGVDSTLKIQPAKLEDSAVYLCASSSNLLDEKLFFGSGTQLSVL.